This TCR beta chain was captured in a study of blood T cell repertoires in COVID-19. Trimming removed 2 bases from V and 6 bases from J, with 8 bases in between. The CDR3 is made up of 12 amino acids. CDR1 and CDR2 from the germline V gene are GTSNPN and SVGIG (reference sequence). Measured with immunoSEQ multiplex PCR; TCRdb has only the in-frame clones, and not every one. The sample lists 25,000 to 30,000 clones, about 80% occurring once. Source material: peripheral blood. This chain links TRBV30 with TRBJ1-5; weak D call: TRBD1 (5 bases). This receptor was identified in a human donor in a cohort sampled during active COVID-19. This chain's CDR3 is CAWSLGLQPQHF. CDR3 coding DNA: TGTGCCTGGAGTTTGGGGCTTCAGCCCCAGCATTTT.